Given below is one T cell receptor (beta chain) in context. Germline CDR1 DFQATT, CDR2 SNEGSKA (reference sequence). The CDR3 is 14 amino acids. Reprocessing the 5' RACE reads, TCRdb reports a single entry for every CDR3 protein and omits DNA. The listing records about 550,000 distinct CDR3 sequences. The data were obtained in a study of T cells expressing NK-cell markers. Source material: blood T cells: a sorted CD56 or NKG2C T cell subset, CD4+ or CD8+ T cells, or bulk PBMC T cells (not recorded which). This chain joins TRBV20-1 and TRBJ1-1; TCRdb lists TRBD1, though no DNA is available to test this call. The source of this sequence is a man between 18 and 29 years old in good health. This chain's CDR3 is CSAGGQFMNTEAFF.